This T cell receptor (beta chain) comes out of a study of blood T cell repertoires in COVID-19 (TCRdb year 2020). The study in broad terms: Samples from collaborators originated in the United States, Italy and Spain and spanned both the acute and convalescent phases of COVID-19. The prospective study material was composed of cDNA or gDNA derived from T cells, B-cell-depleted T cells, or PBMCs. Subjects who had been exposed to COVID-19, were actively infected with it, or had recovered from it provided the deeply sampled blood TCRbeta repertoires that made up the dataset. The repertoires were released in a freely available public database intended as a resource for research on the immune response to SARS-CoV-2. Samples were obtained from the ongoing ImmuneRACE study (first 160 participants) and from approximately 1,200 subjects provided by 6 global collaborators. Sample metadata almost always included a de-identified subject ID, COVID-19 status, age in years and sex. HLA class I and class II types, where available, came from metadata supplied by the sample provider rather than from assay-based typing.

Results the study describes overall, beyond this receptor: Clinical and demographic metadata were provided uncurated, with the amount varying by source and participant.

In the prospective study, participants were roughly 18 to 89 years old, resided in under 30 geographic areas of the United States, and were enrolled through a virtual design. To assign participants to cohorts, the prospective study relied on clinical history that participants themselves reported in a screening survey and a study questionnaire. Recovered participants in ImmuneRACE Cohort 3 were defined by two consecutive negative NP/OP PCR tests, clearance by a healthcare professional, or resolution of symptoms. Mobile phlebotomists in the prospective study collected whole blood, serum and a nasopharyngeal or oropharyngeal swab from every participant. Prospective study participants could optionally give additional blood draws and questionnaires over a roughly 2-month period. Before DNA extraction, blood samples from the prospective study were shipped at room temperature or frozen. A word on this clone: Which antigen it targets is not known. Base qualities were left out, and no much larger clone turns up one base away.

Spanning cysteine to phenylalanine, the CDR3 consists of 17 amino acids. The only DNA kept is the CDR3, 51 bases in frame from the first base. Reading the germline V gene gives CDR1 MGHRA and CDR2 YSYEKL. At the junction V is shortened by 0 bases and J by 0 bases; bases outside the gene matches: 3. The immunoSEQ Assay, a bias-controlled multiplex PCR, was used to amplify TCRbeta CDR3 regions from genomic DNA. From the authors' description of their analysis: Nucleated cell counts per sample were estimated from amplification of reference gene primers within the assay. To quantify the absolute abundance of each unique TCRbeta CDR3 rearrangement, sequence reads were collapsed and filtered. Productive Simpson clonality was computed per sample as the square root of Simpson's diversity index over productive rearrangements. TCRdb holds this immuneACCESS table with in-frame rearrangements only. Some clones are missing; in checked studies, unresolved V genes explain under half, and the rest has no known cause. The V and J calls and clone size are taken from that table; D and trimming were inferred from the DNA. In all, the sample holds about 380,000 clones, and around 87% of those were seen once. The top ten clones comprise 1% to 1.5% of the sample.

The TCR originated in a man aged 25-45 years who had recovered from COVID-19. The chain is encoded by TRBV4-1 joined to TRBJ1-1, and TRBD1 aligns with 11 junction nucleotides. The sample taken for sequencing was PBMCs or T cells enriched from blood (not recorded which). DNA sequence: TGCGCCAGCAGCCAAGATGGGACAGGGGGGATGAACACTGAAGCTTTCTTT. This translates into CASSQDGTGGMNTEAFF.